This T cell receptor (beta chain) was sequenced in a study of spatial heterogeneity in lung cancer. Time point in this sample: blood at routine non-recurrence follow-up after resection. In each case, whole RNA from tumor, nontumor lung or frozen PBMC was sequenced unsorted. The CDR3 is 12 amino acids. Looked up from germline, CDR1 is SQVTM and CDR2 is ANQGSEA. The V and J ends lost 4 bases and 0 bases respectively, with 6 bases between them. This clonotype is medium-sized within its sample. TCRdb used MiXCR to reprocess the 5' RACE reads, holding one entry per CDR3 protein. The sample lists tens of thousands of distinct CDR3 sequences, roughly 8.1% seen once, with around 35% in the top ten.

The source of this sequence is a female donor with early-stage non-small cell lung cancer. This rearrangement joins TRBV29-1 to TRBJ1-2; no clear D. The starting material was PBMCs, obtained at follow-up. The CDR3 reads CSVVGANYGYTF. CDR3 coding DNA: TGCAGCGTTGTTGGGGCTAACTATGGCTACACCTTC.